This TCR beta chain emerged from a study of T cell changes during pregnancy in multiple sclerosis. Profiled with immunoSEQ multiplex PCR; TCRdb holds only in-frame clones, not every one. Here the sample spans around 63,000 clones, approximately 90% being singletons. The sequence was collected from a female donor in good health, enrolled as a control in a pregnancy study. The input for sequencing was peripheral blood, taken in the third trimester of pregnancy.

CDR3 protein: CASSYVANQPQHF. CDR3 in DNA: TGTGCCAGCAGTTACGTTGCGAATCAGCCCCAGCATTTT. The chain employs TRBV6-5 and TRBJ1-5; the D is unclear. V was clipped by 2 bases and J by 4 bases, with 6 bases between them. Germline V lookup: CDR1 MNHEY, CDR2 SVGAGI. This CDR3 has 13 residues.